This T cell receptor beta chain originates from a study of identifying expanded T cells in peripheral blood. Regarding the study as a whole: Differentially abundant clones: 0.95 to 1.5 between replicates, 15 to 17 at approximately 14 days, around 19 at four. Clone count variance between approximately two-week samples rose with total template count.

Clones were sequenced by immunoSEQ multiplex PCR, and TCRdb holds only the in-frame ones, with some missing. The table has tens of thousands of clones, about four fifths seen once; the top ten hold roughly a fifth. No infections or other immune events were documented during collection. The CDR3 is 16 amino acids. Between the trimmed V and J ends, which lost 0 bases and 3 bases, there was a span of 13 bases. CDR1 and CDR2 from the germline V gene are SGHTA and FQGTGA. Remarks on this clone: The antigen remains undetermined.

The sequenced sample was blood. The V gene is TRBV7-3, the J gene TRBJ2-3; possible D gene TRBD2, 5 bases. The origin of this receptor is a person aged 18 to 75 in good health. The CDR3 sequence: CASSLTERAGTDTQYF. The CDR3 nucleotides read TGTGCCAGCAGCTTAACGGAGAGGGCTGGTACAGATACGCAGTATTTT.